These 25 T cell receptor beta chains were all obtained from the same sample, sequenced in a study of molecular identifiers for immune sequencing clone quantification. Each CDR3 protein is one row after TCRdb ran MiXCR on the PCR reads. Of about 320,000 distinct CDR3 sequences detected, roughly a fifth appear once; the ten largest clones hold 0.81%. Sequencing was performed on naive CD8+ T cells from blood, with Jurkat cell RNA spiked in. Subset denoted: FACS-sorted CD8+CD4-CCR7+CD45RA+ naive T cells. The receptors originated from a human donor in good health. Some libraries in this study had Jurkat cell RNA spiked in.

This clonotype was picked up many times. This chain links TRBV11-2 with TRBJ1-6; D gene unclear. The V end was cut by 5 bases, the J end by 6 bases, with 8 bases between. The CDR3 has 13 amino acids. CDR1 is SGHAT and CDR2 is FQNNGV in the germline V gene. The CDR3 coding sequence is TGTGCCAGCAGCCTGGGTGTTAATTCACCCCTCCACTTT. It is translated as CASSLGVNSPLHF.

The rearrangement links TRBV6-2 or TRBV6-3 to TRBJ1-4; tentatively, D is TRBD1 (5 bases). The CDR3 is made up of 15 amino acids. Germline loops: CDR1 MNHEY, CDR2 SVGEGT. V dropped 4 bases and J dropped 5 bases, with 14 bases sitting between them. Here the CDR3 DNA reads TGTGCCAGCAGTTCAGGACCGACAGAAAATGAAAAACTGTTTTTT. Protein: CASSSGPTENEKLFF.

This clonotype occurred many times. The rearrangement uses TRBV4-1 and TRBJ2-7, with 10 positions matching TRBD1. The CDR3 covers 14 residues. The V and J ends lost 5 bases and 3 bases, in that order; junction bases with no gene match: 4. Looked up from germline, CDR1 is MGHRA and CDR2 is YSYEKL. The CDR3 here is CASSYRDRGYEQYF. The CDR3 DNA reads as TGCGCCAGCAGCTACCGGGACAGGGGCTACGAGCAGTACTTC.

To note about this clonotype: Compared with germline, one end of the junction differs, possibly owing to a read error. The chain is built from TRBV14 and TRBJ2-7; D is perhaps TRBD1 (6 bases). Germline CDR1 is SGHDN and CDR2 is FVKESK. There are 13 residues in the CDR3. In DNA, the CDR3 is TGTGCCAGCGGCCAGGGGACCGACTACGAGCAGTACTTC. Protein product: CASGQGTDYEQYF. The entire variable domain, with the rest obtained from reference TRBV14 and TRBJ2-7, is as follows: EAGVTQFPSHSVIEKGQTVTLRCDPISGHDNLYWYRRVMGKEIKFLLHFVKESKQDESGMPNNRFLAERTGGTYSTLKVQPAELEDSGVYFCASGQGTDYEQYFGPGTRLTVT.

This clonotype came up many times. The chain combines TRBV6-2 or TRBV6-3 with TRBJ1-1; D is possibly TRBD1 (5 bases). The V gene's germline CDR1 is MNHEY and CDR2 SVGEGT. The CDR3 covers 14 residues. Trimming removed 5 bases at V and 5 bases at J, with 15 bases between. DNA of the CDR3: TGTGCCAGCAGTCCCGCGGTGGGGGGAACTGAAGCTTTCTTT. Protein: CASSPAVGGTEAFF.

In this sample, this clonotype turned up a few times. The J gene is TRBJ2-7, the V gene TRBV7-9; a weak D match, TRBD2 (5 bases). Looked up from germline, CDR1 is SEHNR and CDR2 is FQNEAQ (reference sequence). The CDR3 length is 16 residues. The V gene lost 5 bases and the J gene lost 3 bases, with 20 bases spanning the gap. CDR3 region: CASSPSVSGPDYEQYF. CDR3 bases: TGTGCCAGCAGCCCCAGCGTGAGCGGACCTGACTACGAGCAGTACTTC.

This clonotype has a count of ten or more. In nucleotides, the CDR3 is TGTGCCAGCAGCTTAAGCGTCGGGGCCAAAAACATTCAGTACTTC. This codes for CASSLSVGAKNIQYF. The J gene is TRBJ2-4, the V gene TRBV7-9, with D hard to call. The CDR3 is 15 amino acids. The V and J ends lost 2 bases and 1 base respectively, with 9 bases between them. Germline CDR1 is SEHNR and CDR2 is FQNEAQ (reference sequence). The variable domain in full, with the rest retrieved from reference TRBV7-9 and TRBJ2-4, is DTGVSQNPRHKITKRGQNVTFRCDPISEHNRLYWYRQTLGQGPEFLTYFQNEAQLEKSRLLSDRFSAERPKGSFSTLEIQRTEQGDSAMYLCASSLSVGAKNIQYFGAGTRLSVL.

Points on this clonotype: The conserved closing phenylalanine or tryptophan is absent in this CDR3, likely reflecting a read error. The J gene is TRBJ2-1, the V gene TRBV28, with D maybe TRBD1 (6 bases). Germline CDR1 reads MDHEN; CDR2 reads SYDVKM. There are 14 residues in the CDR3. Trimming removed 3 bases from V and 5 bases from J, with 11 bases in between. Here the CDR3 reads CASSFRGQHNEQFS. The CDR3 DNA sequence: TGTGCCAGCAGTTTCAGGGGTCAACACAATGAGCAGTTCTCC.

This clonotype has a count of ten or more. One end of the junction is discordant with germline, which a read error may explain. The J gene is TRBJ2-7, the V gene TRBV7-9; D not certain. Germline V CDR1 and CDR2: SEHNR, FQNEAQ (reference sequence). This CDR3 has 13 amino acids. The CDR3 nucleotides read TGTGCCAGCAGCTTAGCCCTACAGAATGGCGTAATGTTC. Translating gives CASSLALQNGVMF.

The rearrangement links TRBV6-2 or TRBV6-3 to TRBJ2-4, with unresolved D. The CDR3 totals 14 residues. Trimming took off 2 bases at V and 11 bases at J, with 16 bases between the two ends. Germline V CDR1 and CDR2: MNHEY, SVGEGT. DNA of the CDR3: TGTGCCAGCAGTTACGATGGCGCCCCACGCCTTCAGTACTTC. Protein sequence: CASSYDGAPRLQYF.

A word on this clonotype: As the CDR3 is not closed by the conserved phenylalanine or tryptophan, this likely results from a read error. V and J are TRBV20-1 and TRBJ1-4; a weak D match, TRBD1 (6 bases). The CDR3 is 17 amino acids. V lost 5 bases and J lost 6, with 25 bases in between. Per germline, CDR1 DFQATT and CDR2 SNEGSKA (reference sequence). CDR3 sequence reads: CSAGGFARGSLDEKLFL. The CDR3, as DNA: TGCAGTGCTGGTGGTTTTGCGAGGGGGTCCCTTGATGAAAAACTGTTTCTT.

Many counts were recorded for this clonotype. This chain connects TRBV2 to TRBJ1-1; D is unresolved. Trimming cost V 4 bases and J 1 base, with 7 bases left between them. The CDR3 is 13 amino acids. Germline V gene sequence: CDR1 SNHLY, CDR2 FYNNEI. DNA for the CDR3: TGTGCCAGCAGTGGCCCCGAGAACACTGAAGCTTTCTTT. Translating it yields CASSGPENTEAFF.

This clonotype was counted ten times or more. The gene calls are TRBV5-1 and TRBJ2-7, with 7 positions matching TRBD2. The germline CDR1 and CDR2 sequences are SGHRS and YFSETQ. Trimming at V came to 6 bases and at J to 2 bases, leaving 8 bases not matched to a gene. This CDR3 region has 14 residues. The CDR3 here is CASTKSSGPYEQYF. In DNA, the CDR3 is TGCGCCAGCACCAAATCTAGCGGTCCCTACGAGCAGTACTTC.

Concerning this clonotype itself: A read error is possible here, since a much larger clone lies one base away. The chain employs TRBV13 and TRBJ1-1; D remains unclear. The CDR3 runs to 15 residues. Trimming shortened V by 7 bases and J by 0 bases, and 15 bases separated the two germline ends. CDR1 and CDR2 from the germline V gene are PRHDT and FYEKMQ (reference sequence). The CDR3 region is CASNFPPRMNTEAFF. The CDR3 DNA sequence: TGTGCCAGCAACTTCCCCCCCAGGATGAACACTGAAGCTTTCTTT. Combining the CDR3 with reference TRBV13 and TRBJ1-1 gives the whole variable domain AAGVIQSPRHLIKEKRETATLKCYPIPRHDTVYWYQQGPGQDPQFLISFYEKMQSDKGSIPDRFSAQQFSDYHSELNMSSLELGDSALYFCASNFPPRMNTEAFFGQGTRLTVV.

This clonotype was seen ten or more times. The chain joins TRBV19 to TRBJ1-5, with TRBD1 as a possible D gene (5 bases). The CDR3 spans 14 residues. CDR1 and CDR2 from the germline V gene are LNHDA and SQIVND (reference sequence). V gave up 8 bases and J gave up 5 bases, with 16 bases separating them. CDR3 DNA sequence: TGTGCCAGTGGGCTATTTGACAGCTATCAGCCCCAGCATTTT. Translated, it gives CASGLFDSYQPQHF.

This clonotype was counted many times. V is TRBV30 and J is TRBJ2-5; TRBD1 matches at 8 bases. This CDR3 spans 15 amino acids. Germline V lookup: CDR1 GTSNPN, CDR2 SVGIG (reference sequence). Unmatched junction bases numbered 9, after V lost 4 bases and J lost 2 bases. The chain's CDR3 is CAWNFGQGPQETQYF. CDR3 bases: TGTGCCTGGAACTTCGGACAGGGACCACAAGAGACCCAGTACTTC.

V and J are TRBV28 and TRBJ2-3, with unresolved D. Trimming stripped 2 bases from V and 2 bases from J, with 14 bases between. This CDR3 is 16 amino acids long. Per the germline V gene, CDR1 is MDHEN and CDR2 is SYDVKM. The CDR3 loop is CASSLVQLTDTDTQYF. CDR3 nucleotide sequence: TGTGCCAGCAGTTTAGTACAGCTTACAGACACAGATACGCAGTATTTT.

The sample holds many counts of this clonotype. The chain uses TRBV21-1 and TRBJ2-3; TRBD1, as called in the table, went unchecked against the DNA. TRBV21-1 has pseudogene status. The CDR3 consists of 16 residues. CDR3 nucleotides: TGTGCCAGCAGCAAATGGGGCAAACCAAGCACAGATACGCAGTATTTT. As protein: CASSKWGKPSTDTQYF.

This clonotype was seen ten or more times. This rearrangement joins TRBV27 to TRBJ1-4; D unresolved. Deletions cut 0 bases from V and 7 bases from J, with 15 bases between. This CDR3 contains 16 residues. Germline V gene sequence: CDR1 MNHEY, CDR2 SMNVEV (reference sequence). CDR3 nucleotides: TGTGCCAGCAGTTTATCTGTGGGGTCCCAGTTTGAAAAACTGTTTTTT. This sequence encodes CASSLSVGSQFEKLFF.

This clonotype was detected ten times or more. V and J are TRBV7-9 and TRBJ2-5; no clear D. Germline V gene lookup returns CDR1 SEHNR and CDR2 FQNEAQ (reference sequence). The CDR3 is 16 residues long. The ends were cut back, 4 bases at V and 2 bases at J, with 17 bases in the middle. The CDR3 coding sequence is TGTGCCAGCAGCTGGATAGGGTCCCATACACAAGAGACCCAGTACTTC. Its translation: CASSWIGSHTQETQYF.

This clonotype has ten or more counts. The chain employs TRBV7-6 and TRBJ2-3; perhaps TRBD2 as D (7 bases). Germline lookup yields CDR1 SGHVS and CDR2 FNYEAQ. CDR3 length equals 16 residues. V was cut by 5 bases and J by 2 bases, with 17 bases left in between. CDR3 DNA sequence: TGTGCCAGCAGCCCAAGTCCGCGGGGGCTCACAGATACGCAGTATTTT. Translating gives CASSPSPRGLTDTQYF.

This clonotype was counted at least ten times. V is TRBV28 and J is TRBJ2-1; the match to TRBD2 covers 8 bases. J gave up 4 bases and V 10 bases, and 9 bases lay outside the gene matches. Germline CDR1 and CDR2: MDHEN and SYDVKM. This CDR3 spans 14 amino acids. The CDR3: CATEAGVGYNEQFF. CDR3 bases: TGTGCCACCGAAGCGGGAGTAGGATACAATGAGCAGTTCTTC.

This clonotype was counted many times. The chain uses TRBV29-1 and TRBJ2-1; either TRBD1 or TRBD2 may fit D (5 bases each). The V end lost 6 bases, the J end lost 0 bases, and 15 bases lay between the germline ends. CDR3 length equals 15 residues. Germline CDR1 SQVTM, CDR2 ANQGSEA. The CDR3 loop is CSVTGTESSYNEQFF. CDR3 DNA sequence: TGCAGCGTGACCGGGACGGAGAGCTCCTACAATGAGCAGTTCTTC.

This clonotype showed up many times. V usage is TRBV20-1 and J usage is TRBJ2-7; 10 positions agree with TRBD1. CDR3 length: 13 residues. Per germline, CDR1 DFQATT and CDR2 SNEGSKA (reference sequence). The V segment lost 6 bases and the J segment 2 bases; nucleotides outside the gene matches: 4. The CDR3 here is CSADGQGAYEQYF. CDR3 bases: TGCAGTGCGGACGGACAGGGGGCCTACGAGCAGTACTTC.

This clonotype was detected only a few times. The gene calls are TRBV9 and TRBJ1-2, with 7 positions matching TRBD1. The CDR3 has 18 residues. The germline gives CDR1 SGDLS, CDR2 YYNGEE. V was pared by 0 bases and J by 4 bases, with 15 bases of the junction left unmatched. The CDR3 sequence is CASSVVPDRADLSYGYTF. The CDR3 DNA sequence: TGTGCCAGCAGCGTAGTTCCCGACAGGGCGGATTTGTCCTATGGCTACACCTTC.